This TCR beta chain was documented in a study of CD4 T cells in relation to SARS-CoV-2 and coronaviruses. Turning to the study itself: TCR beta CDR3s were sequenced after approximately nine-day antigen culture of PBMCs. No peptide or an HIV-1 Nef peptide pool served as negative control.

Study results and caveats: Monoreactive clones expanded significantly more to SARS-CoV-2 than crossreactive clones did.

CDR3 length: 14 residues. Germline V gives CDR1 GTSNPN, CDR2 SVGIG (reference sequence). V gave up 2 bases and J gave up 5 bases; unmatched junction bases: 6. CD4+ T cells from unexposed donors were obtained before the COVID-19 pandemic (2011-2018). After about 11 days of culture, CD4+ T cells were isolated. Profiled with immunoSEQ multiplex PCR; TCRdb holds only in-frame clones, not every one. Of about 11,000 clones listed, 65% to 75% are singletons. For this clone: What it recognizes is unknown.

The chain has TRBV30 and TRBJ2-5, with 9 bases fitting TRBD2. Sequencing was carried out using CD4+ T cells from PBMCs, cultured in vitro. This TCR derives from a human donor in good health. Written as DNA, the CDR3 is TGTGCCTGGAGTCCGGGACTAGCCGGCGAGACCCAGTACTTC. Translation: CAWSPGLAGETQYF.